This T cell receptor beta chain was observed in a study of cytomegalovirus exposure and HLA in healthy donors (dated by TCRdb to about 2017). Background on the whole study: In an earlier analysis of under 750 of the donors, 276 Gb of sequence data and some 120 million unique TCR beta sequences from 150 million to 200 million T cells were reported. On average, roughly 240,000 unique TCR beta nucleotide sequences were sequenced per donor among fewer than 500 genotyped donors of the cohort, with 15% to 20% of those sequences being non-productive. To predict cytomegalovirus infection status, the study brought together high-throughput TCR immunosequencing, statistical association of individual TCRs with disease status, and machine learning. A later analysis re-examined previously published TCR beta repertoires from more than 550 donors and added high-resolution HLA genotyping to investigate patterns of TCR occurrence. A later genetic analysis used genome-wide SNP genotypes for about 65% of the 666 donors, treating that subset as a discovery cohort. All discovery cohort repertoires had been generated on a single sequencing platform. The study aimed to test whether signatures of past pathogen exposure could be identified by cataloging public T cell receptors. Four or five DR-DQ haplotypes were handled as single units for association and clustering because linkage in the cohort was strong. The later analysis used no new phenotypic data to find candidate immune exposures, relying instead on TCR beta sequences and their occurrence across donors. Of the roughly 400 genotyped donors, over 65% fell in the genetic ancestry cluster associated with self-reported Caucasian donors. An early release that covered approximately 600 HLA-typed donors contained around 300 gigabases of sequencing data and 75 million to 100 million unique TCR sequences. Donor age, sex, ethnicity and CMV serostatus were compiled together with the repertoire data. Besides the first cohort of approximately 670 subjects, a separate validation cohort made up of 95 to 150 different subjects was used. The number of typed donors differed by locus: about 629-630 for A, B, C, DRB1 and DQB1; 500 to 550 for DQA1; around 580 for DPA1; and around 470 for DPB1. Using immunosequencing, the study profiled T cell repertoires from around 670 subjects and related those repertoires to cytomegalovirus serostatus. HLA typing included class I and class II loci at four-digit resolution. In an earlier analysis of a few hundred of the donors, high-throughput TCR beta sequencing was used to judge whether each TCR beta V gene segment behaved as functional or pseudogenic. The full study reports these points: Presence/absence analyses assumed roughly uniform sequencing depth across donors, an assumption that may not hold. A few of the identified cytomegalovirus-associated TCR beta chains were confirmed in vitro to be specific for cytomegalovirus antigens. Correlated functional status among segregating V segments might reflect linkage disequilibrium, but an unknown experimental factor could not be ruled out. The study listed 170 or so TCR beta chains as associated with cytomegalovirus. V-gene and J-gene trimming of TCR beta chains was associated with a missense DCLRE1C variant in a later genetic analysis, and the association was replicated in an independent cohort. A group of highly shared sequence variants was considered likely to be a technical artifact of the sequencing pipeline. Because HLA typing was missing for some donors at each locus, association tests included only the typed subset. A later analysis found that TCR association rates varied across HLA loci, with DRB1 alleles showing the most associated TCRs and HLA-C alleles the fewest. In a later analysis, HLA-associated TCR beta chains were found to be more clonally expanded and to have lower generation probabilities than equally common non-associated chains. When HLA alleles, especially DR and DQ, strongly co-occurred, attributing TCR associations to individual alleles was difficult. According to a later analysis, parvovirus B19, influenza, CMV and Epstein-Barr virus appeared linked to several top co-occurrence clusters. According to a later genetic analysis, donors in an Asian-associated ancestry cluster had fewer N-insertions in productive TCRs than the roughly 700-donor mean. CMV serostatus was the only immune exposure information available for the cohort. A later analysis associated 17,000 or so TCR beta sequences with specific HLA alleles at a false discovery rate of 0.05. According to a later analysis, most CMV-associated TCR beta chains appeared to be HLA-restricted, and the HLA associations seemed to be driven largely by CMV exposure. Because counts were too low, 15 or so rarely observed V segments, including chromosome 9 orphons, were excluded from the earlier analysis of 587 of the donors. This cohort had only TCR beta chains sequenced, and the lack of alpha or paired-chain data limited which features could be detected. Broadly in line with IMGT annotations, most TCR beta V segments showed up in productive rearrangements about 90% or about 30% of the time in an earlier analysis of 450 to 750 of the donors. Most TCR sequences were observed very rarely across donors, whereas some public TCRs were present in many individuals. In both the original and validation cohorts, the classifier was reported to diagnose cytomegalovirus status with high specificity and sensitivity. According to the authors, the approach could potentially be generalized to other disease states and immunological phenotypes. A further reported finding was that TCR beta sequences accurately predicted the HLA-A and HLA-B alleles for most subjects in the first cohort.

The cohort was made up of about 670 healthy bone marrow donors. At the time of sampling, every cohort member was nominally healthy, though immune exposures that went unrecorded were likely present. The donor was CMV seronegative and belonged to the group of 352 seronegative cohort members. A peripheral blood sample was provided by each donor, and peripheral blood mononuclear cells were used for TCR beta sequencing. The Qiagen DNeasy Blood Extraction Kit was used to extract genomic DNA from the blood cell samples. Library preparation used the immunoSEQ multiplex PCR assay. The multiplex PCR relied on a mix of 60 forward primers for TCR Vbeta segments and 13 reverse primers for TCR Jbeta segments. A multiplex PCR assay on genomic DNA amplified the CDR3 region of rearranged TCR beta genes. On the Illumina HiSeq System, the amplified TCR beta libraries were sequenced as 87-base-pair reads. The authors processed their data as follows. A later analysis counted some 80 million unique TCR beta chains across the 666 repertoires, and 9 million to 14 million of these chains were shared by at least two donors. Raw reads were error-corrected and collapsed into unique sequences with a nearest-neighbor algorithm that merged closely related sequences to remove PCR and sequencing errors. CDR3 sequences were aligned to IMGT reference sequences to assign V, D and J gene segments. Each retained sequence needed at least a six-nucleotide match to both a V gene segment and a J gene segment. A rearrangement counted as productive if the CDR3 had no stop codons and remained in frame with V and J, and every other rearrangement counted as non-productive. Following IMGT convention, CDR3 was defined as the stretch from the second conserved V-encoded cysteine up to the conserved J-encoded phenylalanine. The earlier analysis of about 590 of the donors excluded sequences that lacked an unambiguous match to a single V gene segment. In an earlier analysis of approximately 550 of the donors, V segments were called functional above 56.7% productive rearrangements and were called segregating when the between-donor standard deviation exceeded 5%. A statistical classification framework was built for diagnosing cytomegalovirus status from the catalog of TCR beta chain sequences. In a later analysis, TCR nucleotide sequences were compared against IMGT/GENE-DB human TR gene sequences so that V and J genes could be assigned. The TCRdist pipeline was used in a later analysis to assign CDR3 sequences and most-parsimonious VDJ recombination scenarios. A later analysis defined each TCR beta chain by its CDR3 amino acid sequence plus V-gene family, and excluded reads lacking a unique V-gene family. A later analysis removed 500 to 600 highly shared, low-generation-probability nucleotide sequences to deal with suspected cross-contamination and a sequencing artifact. For each public chain, a later analysis derived a clonal expansion index from normalized ranks of inferred template counts within each repertoire. In a later analysis, generation probabilities were computed with a VDJ recombination model fitted to out-of-frame rearrangements, and the resulting probabilities were checked against IGoR. A later analysis scored TCR-TCR, TCR-HLA and TCR-CMV co-occurrence with hypergeometric tests, applying a repertoire-size bias correction to TCR pairs. False discovery rates were estimated in a later analysis by permuting HLA or CMV assignments 20 times. A later analysis grouped co-occurring TCRs with DBSCAN, adding TCRdist sequence similarity when clustering within HLA-allele-positive subsets. Co-occurrence clustering excluded repertoires with fewer than 30,000 or more than 120,000 public chains, plus five with anomalous nucleotide sharing. What TCRdb holds here is the immuneACCESS table cut down to in-frame rearrangements. Part of the clones is not present; checked against another copy, under half of the missing clones reflect an unresolved V gene, and the others are unexplained. V and J calls plus clone size are reproduced from that table; the DNA served to infer D and trimming. The sample table holds 200,000 to 250,000 clones, of which about 75% were seen once. Of the sample, 1.5% to 2% is held by the ten largest clones.

Of note for this clone: Its antigen specificity is not known. No quality values exist for individual bases; no much larger clone is one base distant.

The sequenced sample consisted of PBMCs. This receptor was taken from a woman aged 25 to 39 in good health and CMV-seronegative.

The bases read TGTGCCAGCAGCGTCGACCAGGGGGCCGTCTATGGCTACACCTTC. Translated, this gives CASSVDQGAVYGYTF. The rearrangement combines TRBV7-9 with TRBJ1-2, with 8 bases aligning to TRBD1. As encoded in the germline V gene (reference sequence), CDR1 is SEHNR while CDR2 is FQNEAQ. Its CDR3 holds 15 amino acids, cysteine through phenylalanine. The retained sequence is limited to the CDR3, 45 bases, with the frame set at the first base. The germline V end is reduced by 5 bases and the J end by 4 bases; junction bases left unmatched: 9.